A selection of T cell receptor beta chains follows, all from one sample in a study of cytomegalovirus exposure and HLA in healthy donors. Assay used: immunoSEQ multiplex PCR; TCRdb lists only in-frame clones, some missing. Here the sample spans 170,000 or so clones, roughly 84% being singletons. Source material: PBMCs. The receptor source for this set is a man aged 18 to 29 in good health and CMV-seronegative. CDR3s include the opening cysteine and the closing phenylalanine or tryptophan.

>TRBV7-2|TRBJ2-3
CASSFQAGGGSISDTQYF
>TRBV6-5|TRBJ1-2
CASSRTVNYGYTF
>TRBV28|TRBJ1-2
CASSFIARTNYGYTF
>TRBV19|TRBJ1-1
CASSIGGLEAFF
>TRBV28|TRBJ1-1
CASRNQGNEAFF
>TRBV19|TRBJ2-5
CASSESLLSGQGTQYF
>TRBV7-9|TRBJ2-2
CASSSRGSGELFF
>TRBV7-6|TRBJ2-7
CASSLAATTPGLAGPHSYEQYF
>TRBV7-2|TRBJ2-7
CASSLANGGQYF
>TRBV7-8|TRBJ2-3
CASSLEMGPGTSGGTDTQYF
>TRBV7-2|TRBJ1-2
CASSLASGTVAYGYTF
>TRBV27|TRBJ2-7
CASSSRGSYYEQYF
>TRBV6-6|TRBJ2-1
CASRKNREFYNEQFF
>TRBV5-1|TRBJ2-7
CASSLGQGREQYF
>TRBV7-9|TRBJ2-1
CASSPGAGQGHNEQFF
>TRBV18|TRBJ2-5
CASSHTGTGQETQYF
>TRBV7-2|TRBJ1-5
CASSREGFNQPQHF
>TRBV4-3|TRBJ1-6
CASSQARVENSPLHF
>TRBV6-1|TRBJ2-7
CASSVPGIATYEQYF
>TRBV9|TRBJ2-5
CASSPGGERETQYF
>TRBV20-1|TRBJ2-5
CRAGAKETQYF
>TRBV28|TRBJ2-1
CASHLRLASIRNEQFF
>TRBV5-1|TRBJ2-1
CASSLAAASGEQFF
>TRBV7-9|TRBJ2-7
CASRPSRTGAYEQYF
>TRBV9|TRBJ2-3
CASSRGSGTSGIRTDTQYF
>TRBV7-3|TRBJ2-3
CASSTSGATTDTQYF